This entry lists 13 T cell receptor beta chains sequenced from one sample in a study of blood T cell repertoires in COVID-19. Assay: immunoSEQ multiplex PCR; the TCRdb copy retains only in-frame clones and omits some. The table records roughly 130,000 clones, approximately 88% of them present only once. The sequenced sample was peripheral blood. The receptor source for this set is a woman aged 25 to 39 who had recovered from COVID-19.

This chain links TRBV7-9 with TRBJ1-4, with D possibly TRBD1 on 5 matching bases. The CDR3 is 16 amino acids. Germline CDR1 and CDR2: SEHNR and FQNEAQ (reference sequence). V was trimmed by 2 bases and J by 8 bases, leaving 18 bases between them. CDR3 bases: TGTGCCAGCAGCTTACACATTAGGGGAGGATTGGAAAAACTGTTTTTT. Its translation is CASSLHIRGGLEKLFF.

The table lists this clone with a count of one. This chain's CDR3 is CASRPGQGDYEQYF. The CDR3 DNA is TGCGCCAGCAGACCGGGACAGGGGGACTACGAGCAGTACTTC. V is TRBV5-1 and J is TRBJ2-7; 11 nucleotides line up with TRBD1. Trimming at V came to 5 bases and at J to 3 bases, leaving 4 bases not matched to a gene. The length of the CDR3 is 14 residues. Germline V gene data show CDR1 as SGHRS and CDR2 as YFSETQ.

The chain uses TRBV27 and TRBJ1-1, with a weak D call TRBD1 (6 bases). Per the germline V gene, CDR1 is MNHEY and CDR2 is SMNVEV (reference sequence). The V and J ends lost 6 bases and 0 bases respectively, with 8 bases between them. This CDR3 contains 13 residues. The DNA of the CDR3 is TGTGCCAGCAGACAGGGTCTGAACACTGAAGCTTTCTTT. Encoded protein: CASRQGLNTEAFF.

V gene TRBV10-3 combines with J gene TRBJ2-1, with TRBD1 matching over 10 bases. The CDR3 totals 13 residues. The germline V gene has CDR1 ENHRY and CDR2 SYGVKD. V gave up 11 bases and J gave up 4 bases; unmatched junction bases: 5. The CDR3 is CALGDRGYNEQFF. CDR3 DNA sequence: TGTGCCCTCGGGGACAGGGGATACAATGAGCAGTTCTTC.

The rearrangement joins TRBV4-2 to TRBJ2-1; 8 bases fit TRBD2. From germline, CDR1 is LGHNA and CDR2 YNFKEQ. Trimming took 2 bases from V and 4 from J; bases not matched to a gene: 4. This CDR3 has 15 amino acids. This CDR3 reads CASSQLAGPYNEQFF. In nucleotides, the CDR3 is TGTGCCAGCAGCCAACTAGCGGGCCCTTACAATGAGCAGTTCTTC.

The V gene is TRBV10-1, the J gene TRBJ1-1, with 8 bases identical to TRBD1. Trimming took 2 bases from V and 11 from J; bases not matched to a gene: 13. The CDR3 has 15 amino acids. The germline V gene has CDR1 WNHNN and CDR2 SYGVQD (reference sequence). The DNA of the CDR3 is TGCGCCAGCAGTGAGGATCAGGGGGCGAACGTAGAGGCTTTCTTT. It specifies CASSEDQGANVEAFF.

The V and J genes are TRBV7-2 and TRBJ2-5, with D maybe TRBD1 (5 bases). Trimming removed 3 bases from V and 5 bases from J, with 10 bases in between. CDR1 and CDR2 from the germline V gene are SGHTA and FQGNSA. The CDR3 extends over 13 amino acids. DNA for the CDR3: TGTGCCAGCAGCTTGGGGCCGAGGGAGACCCAGTACTTC. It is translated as CASSLGPRETQYF. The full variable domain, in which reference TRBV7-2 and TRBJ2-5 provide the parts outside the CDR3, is GAGVSQSPSNKVTEKGKDVELRCDPISGHTALYWYRQSLGQGLEFLIYFQGNSAPDKSGLPSDRFSAERTGGSVSTLTIQRTQQEDSAVYLCASSLGPRETQYFGPGTRLLVL.

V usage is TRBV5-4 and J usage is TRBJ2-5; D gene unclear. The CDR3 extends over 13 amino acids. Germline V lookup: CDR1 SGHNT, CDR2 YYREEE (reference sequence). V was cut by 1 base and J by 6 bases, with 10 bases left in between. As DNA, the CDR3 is TGTGCCAGCAGCTTGTACAATCTCAAGACCCAGTACTTC. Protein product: CASSLYNLKTQYF.

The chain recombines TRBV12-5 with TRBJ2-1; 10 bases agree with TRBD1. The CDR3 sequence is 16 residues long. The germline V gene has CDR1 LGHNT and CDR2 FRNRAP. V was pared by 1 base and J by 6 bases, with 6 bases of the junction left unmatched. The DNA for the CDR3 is TGTGCTAGTGGTTTGGCACCGGGACAGGGGACCAATGAGCAGTTCTTC. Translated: CASGLAPGQGTNEQFF.

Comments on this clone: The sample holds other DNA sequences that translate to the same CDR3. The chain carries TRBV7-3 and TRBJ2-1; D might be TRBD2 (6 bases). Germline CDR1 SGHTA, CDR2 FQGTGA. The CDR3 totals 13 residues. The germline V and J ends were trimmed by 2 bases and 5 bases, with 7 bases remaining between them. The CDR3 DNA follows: TGTGCCAGCAGCTTAGGGAGGAACAATGAGCAGTTCTTC. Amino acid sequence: CASSLGRNNEQFF.

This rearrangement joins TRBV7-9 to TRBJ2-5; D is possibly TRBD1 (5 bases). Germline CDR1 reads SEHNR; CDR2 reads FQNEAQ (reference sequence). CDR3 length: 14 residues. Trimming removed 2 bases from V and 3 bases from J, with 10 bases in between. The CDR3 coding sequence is TGTGCCAGCAGCTTAACAGGTTTTGAAGAGACCCAGTACTTC. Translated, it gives CASSLTGFEETQYF.

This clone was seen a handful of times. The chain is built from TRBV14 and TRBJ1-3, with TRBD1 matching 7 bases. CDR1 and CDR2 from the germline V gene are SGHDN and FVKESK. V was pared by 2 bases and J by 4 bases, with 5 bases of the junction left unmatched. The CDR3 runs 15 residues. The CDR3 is CASSQRTGSGNTIYF. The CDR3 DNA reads TGTGCCAGCAGCCAAAGGACAGGCTCGGGAAACACCATATATTTT.

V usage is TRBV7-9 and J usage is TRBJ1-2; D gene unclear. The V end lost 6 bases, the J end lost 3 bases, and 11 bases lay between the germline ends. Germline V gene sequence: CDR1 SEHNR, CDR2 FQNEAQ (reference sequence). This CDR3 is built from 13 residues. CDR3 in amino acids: CASSLQDHYGYTF. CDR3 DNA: TGTGCCAGCAGTCTCCAGGATCACTATGGCTACACCTTC.